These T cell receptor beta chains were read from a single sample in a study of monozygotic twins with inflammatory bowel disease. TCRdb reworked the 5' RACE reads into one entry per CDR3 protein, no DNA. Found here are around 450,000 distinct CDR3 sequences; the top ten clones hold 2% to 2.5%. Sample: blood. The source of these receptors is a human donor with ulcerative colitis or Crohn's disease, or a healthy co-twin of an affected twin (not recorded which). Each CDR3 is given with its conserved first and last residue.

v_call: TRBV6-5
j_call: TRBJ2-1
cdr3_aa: CASSFTGGPPNEQFF

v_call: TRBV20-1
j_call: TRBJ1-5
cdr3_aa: CSARVRGVQPQHF

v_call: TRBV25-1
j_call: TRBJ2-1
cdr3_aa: CASSDRHPNEQFF

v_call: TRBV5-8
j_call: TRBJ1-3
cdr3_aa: CASSLEGDSSGNTIYF

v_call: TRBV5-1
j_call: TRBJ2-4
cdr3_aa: CASSSGRNYGNIQYF

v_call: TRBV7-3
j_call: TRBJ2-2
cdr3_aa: CASSLPRDRGRDTGELFF

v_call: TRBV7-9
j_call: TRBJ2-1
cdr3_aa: CATYTRERDNNEQFF

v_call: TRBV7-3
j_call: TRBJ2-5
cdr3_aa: CASSPGLSGKTQYF

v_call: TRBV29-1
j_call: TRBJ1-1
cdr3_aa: CSAQDSGPEAFF

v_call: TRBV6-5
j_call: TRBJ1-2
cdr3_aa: CASSYQGTGLYGYTF

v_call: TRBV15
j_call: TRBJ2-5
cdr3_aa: CATSRVPRLDPREETQYF

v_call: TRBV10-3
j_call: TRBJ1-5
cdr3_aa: CAISGGPNQPQHF

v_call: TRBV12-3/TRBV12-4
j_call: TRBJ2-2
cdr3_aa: CASSFSVFAGELFF

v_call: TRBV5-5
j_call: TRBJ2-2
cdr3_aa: CASSLAVLGPNTGELFF

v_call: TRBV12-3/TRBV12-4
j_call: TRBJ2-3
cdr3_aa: CASSSNRGRRNTDTQYF

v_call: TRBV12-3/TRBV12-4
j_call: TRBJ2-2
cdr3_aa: CASSLVGTTSTGELFF

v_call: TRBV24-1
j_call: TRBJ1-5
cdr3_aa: CATSDSGTGGRNQPQHF

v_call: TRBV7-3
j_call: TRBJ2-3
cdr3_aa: CASSRYGLSTDTQYF

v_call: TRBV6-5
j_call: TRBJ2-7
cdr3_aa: CASGEGHRISGYVYEQYF

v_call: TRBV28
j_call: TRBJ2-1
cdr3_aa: CASRLRVGYNEQFF

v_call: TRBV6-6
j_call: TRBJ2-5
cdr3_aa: CASSYSTGAETQYF

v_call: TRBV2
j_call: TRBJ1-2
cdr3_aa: CASTSERNYGYTF

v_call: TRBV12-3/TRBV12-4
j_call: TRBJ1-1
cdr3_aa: CASSLKGALGAFF

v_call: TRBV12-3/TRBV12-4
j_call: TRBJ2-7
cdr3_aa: CASSLRRGEQYF

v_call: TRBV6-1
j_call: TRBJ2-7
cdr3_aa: CASSEIIWGASYEQYF

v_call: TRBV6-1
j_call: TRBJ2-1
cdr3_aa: CASRGGVGPYNEQFF

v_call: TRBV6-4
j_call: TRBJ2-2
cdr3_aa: CASSEDSHSTGELFF

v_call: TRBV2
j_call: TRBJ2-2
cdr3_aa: CASSAAGGPDTGELFF

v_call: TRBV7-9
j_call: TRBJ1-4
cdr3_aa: CASSLAAGGNEKLFF

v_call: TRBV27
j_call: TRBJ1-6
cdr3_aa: CASSLGTGRNSPLHF

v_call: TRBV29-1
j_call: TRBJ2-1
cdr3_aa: CSVRSLGDEQFF

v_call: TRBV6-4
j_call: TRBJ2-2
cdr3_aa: CAIRPPSGAYTGELFF

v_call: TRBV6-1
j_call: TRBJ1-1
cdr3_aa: CASRGRGQGADNTEAFF

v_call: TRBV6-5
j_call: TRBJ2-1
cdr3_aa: CASSYRVSSYNEQFF

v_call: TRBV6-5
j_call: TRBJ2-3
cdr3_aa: CASSYLAGTTDTQYF

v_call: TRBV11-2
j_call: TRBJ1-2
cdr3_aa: CASSAPGQSNYGYTF

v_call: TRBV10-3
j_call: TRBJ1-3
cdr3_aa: CAISELSGNTIYF

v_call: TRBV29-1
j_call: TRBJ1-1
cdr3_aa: CSAYRGMNTEAFF

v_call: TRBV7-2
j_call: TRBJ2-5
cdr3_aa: CASSSGGRGQETQYF

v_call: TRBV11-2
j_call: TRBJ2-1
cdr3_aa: CASSSTGGISSGSYNEQFF

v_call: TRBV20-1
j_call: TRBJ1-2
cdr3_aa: CSARDSRENYGHTF

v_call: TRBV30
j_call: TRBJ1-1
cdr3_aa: CAWSVQGTVNTEAFF

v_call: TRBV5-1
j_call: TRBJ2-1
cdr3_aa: CASSLVFSEGEQFF

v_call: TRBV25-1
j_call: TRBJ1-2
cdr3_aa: CASSDQPFYGYTF

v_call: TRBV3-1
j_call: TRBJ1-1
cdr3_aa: CASSPREVDGTEAFF

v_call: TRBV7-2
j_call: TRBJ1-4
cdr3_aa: CASSPRTVEGTNEKLFF

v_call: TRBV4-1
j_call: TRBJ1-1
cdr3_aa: CASSQVIGNTEAFF

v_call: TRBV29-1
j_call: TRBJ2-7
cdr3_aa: CSVVPGAAYEQYF

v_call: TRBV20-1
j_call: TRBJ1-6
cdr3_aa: CSARIEGPASSPLHF

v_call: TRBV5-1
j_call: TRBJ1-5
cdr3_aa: CASSPGQGASLQPQHF